This T cell receptor (beta chain) originates from a study of PD-L1 blockade in urothelial cancer. The study, taken as a whole, reports: Durable-benefit patients expanded tumor-associated blood clones more at 3 weeks.

This CDR3 is 15 amino acids long. V trimming: 0 bases; J trimming: 7 bases; junction bases outside the gene matches: 9. The germline V gene encodes CDR1 MGHRA and CDR2 YSYEKL. Time point reported: peripheral blood 6 weeks after treatment start. Patients were living with locally advanced or metastatic urothelial carcinoma. In regard to this clone: The antigen remains unidentified.

In each PCR, synthetic TCR analog templates were spiked in. Profiling relied on immunoSEQ multiplex PCR, and the TCRdb table lists in-frame clones only, not all of them. This sample yields just under 45,000 clones, of which around four fifths are seen a single time; approximately 15% belongs to the top ten. The gene calls are TRBV4-1 and TRBJ2-7; 7 bases agree with TRBD1. The receptor was derived from a man aged 60-69 years with urothelial cancer. The sample consisted of PBMCs, taken around atezolizumab (anti-PD-L1) treatment. CDR3 amino acids: CASSQDQGVMGEQYF. The CDR3 DNA sequence: TGCGCCAGCAGCCAAGATCAGGGGGTCATGGGTGAGCAGTACTTC.